This T cell receptor beta chain was found in a study of T cell responses to AZD1222 COVID-19 vaccine. Profiling relied on immunoSEQ multiplex PCR, and the TCRdb table lists in-frame clones only, not all of them. The sample records about 130,000 clones, around 90% being singletons. This CDR3 is 13 amino acids long. Germline CDR1 SGHNT, CDR2 YENEEA. V shed 4 bases and J shed 3 bases, with 9 bases lying between them. V and J are TRBV11-3 and TRBJ1-1; D may be TRBD1 (6 bases). Sequenced material: peripheral blood, taken on day 0 of AZD1222 vaccination. The sequence came from an adult in good health. The CDR3 DNA reads as TGTGCCAGCAGCTCCAGGGGTGACACTGAAGCTTTCTTT. Its protein is CASSSRGDTEAFF.